This T cell receptor beta chain was found in a study of beta chain features in type 1 diabetes. Whole-study results and caveats: All four CD4+ subsets from Type 1 diabetes patients carried moderately but significantly shorter TCRB CDR3s.

cDNA synthesis used the whole RNA isolate, giving expressed TCRB sequences. Measured with immunoSEQ multiplex PCR; TCRdb has only the in-frame clones, and not every one. This table has a few hundred thousand clones, over 11% appearing once. This clone has only a few counts. Its specificity is not known. Sample: naive CD4+ T cells from blood. The clonotype was recovered from a man in his thirties or forties with type 1 diabetes.

In nucleotides, the CDR3 is TGTGCCAGCAGCTTAGCGCTTGGCGGGAGGTCCACTAGCTCCTACAATGAGCAGTTCTTC. Its translation: CASSLALGGRSTSSYNEQFF. J is TRBJ2-1 and V is TRBV7-2; 8 bases map to TRBD2. CDR1 and CDR2 from the germline V gene are SGHTA and FQGNSA. The CDR3 loop spans 20 amino acids. Trimming took 0 bases from V and 0 from J; bases not matched to a gene: 13.